This is a list of T cell receptor beta chains from one sample in a study of OX40 agonist ivuxolimab in advanced cancers. This table comes from immunoSEQ multiplex PCR, and its TCRdb copy is limited to in-frame clones, with some not included. The table shows roughly 90,000 clones, with approximately 88% occurring only once. The specimen comprised CD4+ or CD8+ T cells sorted from blood, sampled in a trial of the OX40 agonist ivuxolimab. The receptors derive from an adult with an advanced solid tumor such as melanoma, head and neck, liver or kidney cancer. Both conserved end residues are part of each CDR3. Each record gives: D gene, V gene, clone size, J gene, CDR3 protein, CDR3 DNA. The D gene is left open where the match is weak. Rows may omit the clone size; those that give it use once, few, many or a size class.

d_gene: TRBD1; v_gene: TRBV9; abundance: once; j_gene: TRBJ2-1; CDR3aa: CASSPMAGTGYNEQFF; CDR3nt: TGTGCCAGCAGCCCAATGGCCGGGACAGGCTACAATGAGCAGTTCTTC
d_gene: -; v_gene: TRBV4-3; abundance: -; j_gene: TRBJ1-1; CDR3aa: CASRHRATGNTEAFF; CDR3nt: TGCGCCAGCAGGCACAGAGCCACAGGAAACACTGAAGCTTTCTTT
d_gene: -; v_gene: TRBV5-5; abundance: -; j_gene: TRBJ1-1; CDR3aa: CASSLGDTLTEAFF; CDR3nt: TGTGCCAGCAGCTTGGGGGACACCCTCACTGAAGCTTTCTTT
d_gene: -; v_gene: TRBV11-2; abundance: -; j_gene: TRBJ2-2; CDR3aa: CASNSLGGELFF; CDR3nt: TGTGCCAGCAACTCCCTGGGCGGGGAGCTGTTTTTT
d_gene: TRBD2; v_gene: TRBV4-2; abundance: -; j_gene: TRBJ2-3; CDR3aa: CASSQDLTSGVSSTDTQYF; CDR3nt: TGTGCCAGCAGCCAAGATCTGACTAGCGGGGTTTCTAGCACAGATACGCAGTATTTT
d_gene: -; v_gene: TRBV6-1; abundance: once; j_gene: TRBJ1-4; CDR3aa: CASSQLQVRNEKLFF; CDR3nt: TGTGCCAGCAGTCAATTACAGGTCAGAAATGAAAAACTGTTTTTT
d_gene: -; v_gene: TRBV9; abundance: -; j_gene: TRBJ2-3; CDR3aa: CASSPGLGFGTDTQYF; CDR3nt: TGTGCCAGCAGCCCAGGACTCGGCTTTGGCACAGATACGCAGTATTTT
d_gene: -; v_gene: TRBV19; abundance: -; j_gene: TRBJ1-5; CDR3aa: CASMAGLGQPQHF; CDR3nt: TGTGCCAGTATGGCAGGGTTAGGTCAGCCCCAGCATTTT
d_gene: -; v_gene: TRBV25-1; abundance: -; j_gene: TRBJ1-1; CDR3aa: CASSEWGEAFF; CDR3nt: TGTGCCAGCAGCGAATGGGGTGAAGCTTTCTTT
d_gene: -; v_gene: TRBV2; abundance: few; j_gene: TRBJ1-2; CDR3aa: CASSQGVSGYTF; CDR3nt: TGTGCCAGCAGTCAGGGAGTAAGTGGCTACACCTTC
d_gene: -; v_gene: TRBV7-8; abundance: few; j_gene: TRBJ1-1; CDR3aa: CASKKVGGGRDTEAFF; CDR3nt: TGTGCCAGCAAAAAGGTGGGGGGAGGAAGGGACACTGAAGCTTTCTTT